The 11 T cell receptor beta chains below were found in one sample sequenced in a study of shared clonotypes between healthy human individuals. The naive CD8 subset, CD45RO-negative cells positively selected for CCR7, excluded terminally differentiated effector memory CD45RA+ cells. Clones were sequenced by immunoSEQ multiplex PCR, and TCRdb holds only the in-frame ones, with some missing. Of millions of clones listed, around 93% were seen once; the top ten hold 1.7%. The specimen sequenced was naive CD8+ T cells from PBMCs. The receptors come from a man aged 18 to 35 in good health. Some clones in this sample may be carry-over from other donors' samples.

The genes are TRBV6-5 and TRBJ1-3; 10 bases are shared with TRBD1. Looked up from germline, CDR1 is MNHEY and CDR2 is SVGAGI. The CDR3 is made up of 15 amino acids. V shed 0 bases and J 8 bases; nucleotides not matched to a gene: 4. CDR3 region: CASSYSGQGTDTIYF. In DNA form, the CDR3 reads TGTGCCAGCAGTTACTCGGGACAGGGGACGGACACCATATATTTT.

This chain's CDR3 is CASSPNEWSNEQFF. The CDR3 DNA follows: TGTGCCAGCAGCCCAAATGAGTGGAGCAATGAGCAGTTCTTC. The rearrangement links TRBV7-9 to TRBJ2-1; no clear D. The V gene's germline CDR1 is SEHNR and CDR2 FQNEAQ (reference sequence). The CDR3 contains 14 residues. Trimming stripped 5 bases from V and 6 bases from J, with 14 bases between. Full variable domain (missing parts from reference TRBV7-9 and TRBJ2-1): DTGVSQNPRHKITKRGQNVTFRCDPISEHNRLYWYRQTLGQGPEFLTYFQNEAQLEKSRLLSDRFSAERPKGSFSTLEIQRTEQGDSAMYLCASSPNEWSNEQFFGPGTRLTVL.

J is TRBJ2-3 and V is TRBV9, with 7 bases that match TRBD2. Trimming took 4 bases from V and 0 from J; bases not matched to a gene: 11. The CDR3 is 17 amino acids. Germline lookup yields CDR1 SGDLS and CDR2 YYNGEE. CDR3 nucleotide sequence: TGTGCCAGCAGCTCCCTCGGCGGGAGTTTGAGCACAGATACGCAGTATTTT. The encoded protein is CASSSLGGSLSTDTQYF.

Comment on this clone: An end of the junction does not agree with germline; a read error may underlie this. The V and J genes are TRBV28 and TRBJ2-5; maybe TRBD1 (5 bases). Germline V gives CDR1 MDHEN, CDR2 SYDVKM. The CDR3 is made up of 12 amino acids. Here the CDR3 reads CASSFVRVGADF. The CDR3 coding sequence is TGTGCCAGCAGTTTCGTTCGGGTAGGGGCGGACTTC.

Written as DNA, the CDR3 is TGTGCCAGCAGTTACGGGTCAGGAGATAGCAATCAGCCCCAGCATTTT. Translated: CASSYGSGDSNQPQHF. V is TRBV6-6 and J is TRBJ1-5; D gene uncertain. CDR1 and CDR2 from the germline V gene are MNHNY and SVGAGI (reference sequence). Deletions cut 2 bases from V and 0 bases from J, with 11 bases between. The CDR3 covers 16 residues.

The rearrangement links TRBV4-3 to TRBJ2-5; 8 nucleotides line up with TRBD1. Germline CDR1 is LGHNA and CDR2 is YSLEER. CDR3 length equals 16 residues. V dropped 4 bases and J dropped 5; count of bases not matched to a gene: 12. The CDR3 protein is CASSLGQGEGRETQYF. CDR3 bases: TGCGCCAGCAGCCTCGGACAGGGCGAGGGAAGGGAGACCCAGTACTTC.

CDR3 coding DNA: TGTGCCAGCAGATACGAGACAGGGTCCTACTACGAGCAGTACTTC. It yields the protein CASRYETGSYYEQYF. The V and J genes are TRBV28 and TRBJ2-7; 7 bases map to TRBD1. Germline V gives CDR1 MDHEN, CDR2 SYDVKM. The CDR3 extends over 15 amino acids. The V gene end was trimmed by 6 bases and the J gene end by 3 bases; junction bases not matched to a gene: 11. Complete variable domain (other parts from reference TRBV28 and TRBJ2-7): DVKVTQSSRYLVKRTGEKVFLECVQDMDHENMFWYRQDPGLGLRLIYFSYDVKMKEKGDIPEGYSVSREKKERFSLILESASTNQTSMYLCASRYETGSYYEQYFGPGTRLTVT.

This clone showed up just a few times. This sample also contains other DNA sequences that code for the same CDR3. The chain employs TRBV9 and TRBJ1-1, with D uncertain. The CDR3 consists of 14 residues. Germline values: CDR1 SGDLS, CDR2 YYNGEE. Trimming pared 0 bases from V and 2 bases from J, leaving 8 bases between. The CDR3 protein is CASSVAPGNTEAFF. For the CDR3, the DNA is TGTGCCAGCAGCGTAGCCCCGGGAAACACTGAAGCTTTCTTT.

The DNA of the CDR3 is TGTGCCACCAGGGGACTAGCGGTAGATCTAGCCAAAAACATTCAGTACTTC. It specifies CATRGLAVDLAKNIQYF. The chain combines TRBV2 with TRBJ2-4, with 11 nucleotides matching TRBD2. The CDR3 is 17 residues long. After removal of 10 bases from V and 0 bases from J, the junction contained 11 bases not matched to a gene. Germline values: CDR1 SNHLY, CDR2 FYNNEI. Looking up the rest from reference TRBV2 and TRBJ2-4 gives the full variable domain: EPEVTQTPSHQVTQMGQEVILRCVPISNHLYFYWYRQILGQKVEFLVSFYNNEISEKSEIFDDQFSVERPDGSNFTLKIRSTKLEDSAMYFCATRGLAVDLAKNIQYFGAGTRLSVL.

The gene calls are TRBV4-1 and TRBJ2-1; 7 bases fit TRBD2. The germline gives CDR1 MGHRA, CDR2 YSYEKL. The CDR3 is made up of 17 amino acids. After removal of 1 base from V and 0 bases from J, the junction contained 6 bases not matched to a gene. CDR3 DNA sequence: TGCGCCAGCAGCCAAGCCCCTAGCGGCCCCTCCTACAATGAGCAGTTCTTC. Protein: CASSQAPSGPSYNEQFF.

The genes are TRBV27 and TRBJ2-3; D unclear. This CDR3 comprises 14 residues. Germline V gene lookup returns CDR1 MNHEY and CDR2 SMNVEV (reference sequence). Trimming took 2 bases from V and 2 from J, leaving 8 bases between them. In DNA, the CDR3 is TGTGCCAGCAGTTTAGTACAGAACACAGATACGCAGTATTTT. This sequence encodes CASSLVQNTDTQYF.